This T cell receptor beta chain was documented in a study of blood T cell repertoires in COVID-19. The data were produced by immunoSEQ multiplex PCR, yet TCRdb's version contains in-frame clones alone and is incomplete. The sample carries 390,000 or so clones, 87% recorded once. Worth noting for this clone: The same CDR3 is also encoded by other DNA sequences in this sample.

V was pared by 6 bases and J by 6 bases, with 8 bases between. The CDR3 has 10 amino acids. Germline V gene data show CDR1 as DFQATT and CDR2 as SNEGSKA (reference sequence). The receptor's source is a woman aged 50 to 60 who had recovered from COVID-19. The rearrangement links TRBV20-1 to TRBJ1-2; D not certain. The sequencing input was PBMCs or T cells enriched from blood (not recorded which). CDR3 amino acids: CSARVNGYTF. DNA of the CDR3: TGCAGTGCGAGGGTAAATGGCTACACCTTC.